This is a list of T cell receptor beta chains from one sample in a study of T cell changes during pregnancy in multiple sclerosis. Some clones are missing from TCRdb's copy, which holds only in-frame ones; the method was immunoSEQ multiplex PCR. The data show 100,000 or so clones, 75% to 95% seen once. The sequencing used peripheral blood, collected in the second trimester of pregnancy. Source of these receptors: a female donor in good health, enrolled as a control in a pregnancy study. The conserved cysteine and the conserved F or W are not part of the CDR3 here. The order of the fields is V gene, J gene, CDR3 protein.

V gene: TRBV4-3
J gene: TRBJ2-1
CDR3 protein: ASSVRLASSYNEQF

V gene: TRBV7-2
J gene: TRBJ1-1
CDR3 protein: ASSLMGQGNNEAF

V gene: TRBV18
J gene: TRBJ1-3
CDR3 protein: ASSPSAGQIHSGNTIY

V gene: TRBV7-2
J gene: TRBJ2-1
CDR3 protein: ASSLAVLAGQF

V gene: TRBV6-1
J gene: TRBJ1-2
CDR3 protein: ASSPGTGYGYT

V gene: TRBV19
J gene: TRBJ1-2
CDR3 protein: ASSIRSRTNYGYT

V gene: TRBV6-1
J gene: TRBJ2-1
CDR3 protein: ASSEASGGYNEQF

V gene: TRBV7-6
J gene: TRBJ1-1
CDR3 protein: ASSDRTSTEAF

V gene: TRBV6-5
J gene: TRBJ1-2
CDR3 protein: ASSYPRGNNYGYT

V gene: TRBV10-3
J gene: TRBJ1-2
CDR3 protein: AIDRQGAFNYGYT

V gene: TRBV7-2
J gene: TRBJ2-3
CDR3 protein: ASTTGVPDTQY

V gene: TRBV6-5
J gene: TRBJ1-5
CDR3 protein: ASSWARPGDQPQH

V gene: TRBV27
J gene: TRBJ1-1
CDR3 protein: ASSYDPRDRAF

V gene: TRBV14
J gene: TRBJ1-2
CDR3 protein: ASSHRNNYGYT

V gene: TRBV6-5
J gene: TRBJ1-2
CDR3 protein: ASSIDRAGYGYT

V gene: TRBV6-4
J gene: TRBJ1-1
CDR3 protein: ASSDSRTGKAEAF

V gene: TRBV11-2
J gene: TRBJ2-6
CDR3 protein: ASSRFGGNLLSGANVLT

V gene: TRBV9
J gene: TRBJ2-7
CDR3 protein: ASSPGTSTNWEQY

V gene: TRBV9
J gene: TRBJ1-3
CDR3 protein: ASSVGGGSGNTIY

V gene: TRBV5-1
J gene: TRBJ2-7
CDR3 protein: ASSLRTSGSYEQY

V gene: TRBV6-5
J gene: TRBJ1-2
CDR3 protein: ASSLLRGSYGYT